The present entry profiles one T cell receptor beta chain with its context. Its antigen remains unknown. The data were produced by immunoSEQ multiplex PCR, yet TCRdb's version contains in-frame clones alone and is incomplete. The sample holds about 19,000 clones, around 85% seen once. Regarding time point: 4-8 weeks after completion of therapy. This sample was taken from a study of T cell therapy after organ transplantation. The CDR3 runs to 15 residues. J is TRBJ2-1 and V is TRBV21-1; TRBD2 reflects the table's D call only, with no check against the DNA. TRBV21-1 is a pseudogene. The clonotype was recovered from a human patient who had received a solid organ transplant and had CMV disease. Some T cells may be the graft donor's. The sample here was CD8+ T cells from blood, taken after autologous CMV-specific T cell therapy. CDR3 loop: CASSNGLAGYNEQFF. Written as DNA, the CDR3 is TGTGCCAGCAGCAACGGTCTAGCGGGCTACAATGAGCAGTTCTTC.